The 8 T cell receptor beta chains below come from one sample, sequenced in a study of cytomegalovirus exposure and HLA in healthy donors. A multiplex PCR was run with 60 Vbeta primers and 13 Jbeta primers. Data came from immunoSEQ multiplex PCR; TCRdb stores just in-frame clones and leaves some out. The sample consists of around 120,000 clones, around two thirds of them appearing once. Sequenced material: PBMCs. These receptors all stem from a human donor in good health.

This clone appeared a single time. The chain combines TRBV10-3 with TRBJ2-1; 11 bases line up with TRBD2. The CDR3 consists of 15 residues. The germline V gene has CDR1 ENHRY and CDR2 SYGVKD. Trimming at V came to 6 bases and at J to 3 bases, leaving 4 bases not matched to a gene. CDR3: CAIRNSGGGYNEQFF. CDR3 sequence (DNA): TGTGCCATCAGAAATAGCGGGGGGGGCTACAATGAGCAGTTCTTC.

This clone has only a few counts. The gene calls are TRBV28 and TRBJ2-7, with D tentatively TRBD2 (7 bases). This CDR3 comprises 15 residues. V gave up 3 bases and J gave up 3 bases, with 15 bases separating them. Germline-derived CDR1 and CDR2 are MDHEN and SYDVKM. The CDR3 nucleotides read TGTGCCAGCAGTTTCGGGACCGGGGGGCACTACGAGCAGTACTTC. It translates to CASSFGTGGHYEQYF.

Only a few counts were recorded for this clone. The CDR3 here is CASSPGRGAGGYTF. The CDR3 nucleotides read TGTGCCAGTAGCCCCGGGCGGGGGGCAGGTGGCTACACCTTC. The chain is built from TRBV19 and TRBJ1-2, with D tentatively TRBD1 (6 bases). The V gene lost 6 bases and the J gene lost 7 bases, with 18 bases spanning the gap. The germline gives CDR1 LNHDA, CDR2 SQIVND (reference sequence). CDR3 size: 14 residues. The variable domain in full, with the rest retrieved from reference TRBV19 and TRBJ1-2, is DGGITQSPKYLFRKEGQNVTLSCEQNLNHDAMYWYRQDPGQGLRLIYYSQIVNDFQKGDIAEGYSVSREKKESFPLTVTSAQKNPTAFYLCASSPGRGAGGYTFGSGTRLTVV.

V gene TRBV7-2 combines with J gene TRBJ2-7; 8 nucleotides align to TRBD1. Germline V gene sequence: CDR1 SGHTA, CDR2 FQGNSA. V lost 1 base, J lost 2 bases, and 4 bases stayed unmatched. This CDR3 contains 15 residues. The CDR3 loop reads CASSLGTGITYEQYF. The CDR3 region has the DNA TGTGCCAGCAGCTTAGGGACAGGGATCACCTACGAGCAGTACTTC.

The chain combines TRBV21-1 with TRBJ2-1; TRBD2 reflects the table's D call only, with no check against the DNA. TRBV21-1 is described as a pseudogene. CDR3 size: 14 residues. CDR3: CASSSGTSDNEQFF. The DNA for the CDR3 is TGTGCCAGCAGCAGCGGGACTAGCGACAATGAGCAGTTCTTC.

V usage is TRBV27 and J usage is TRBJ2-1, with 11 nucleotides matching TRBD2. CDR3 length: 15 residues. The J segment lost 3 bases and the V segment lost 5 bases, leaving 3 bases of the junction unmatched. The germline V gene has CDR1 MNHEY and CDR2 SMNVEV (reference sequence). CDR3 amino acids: CASSPGTSGYNEQFF. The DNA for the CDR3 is TGTGCCAGCAGTCCCGGGACTAGCGGCTACAATGAGCAGTTCTTC.

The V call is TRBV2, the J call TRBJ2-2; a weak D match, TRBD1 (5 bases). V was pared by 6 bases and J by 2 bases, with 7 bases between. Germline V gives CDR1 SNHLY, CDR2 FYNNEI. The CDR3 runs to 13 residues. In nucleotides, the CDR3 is TGTGCCAGCAGAGGGGATAACACCGGGGAGCTGTTTTTT. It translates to CASRGDNTGELFF.

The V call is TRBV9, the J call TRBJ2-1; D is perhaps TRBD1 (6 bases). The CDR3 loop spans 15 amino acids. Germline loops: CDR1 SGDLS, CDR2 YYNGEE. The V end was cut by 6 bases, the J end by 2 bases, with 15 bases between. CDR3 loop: CASNPRGSPYNEQFF. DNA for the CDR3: TGTGCCAGCAACCCCAGGGGTAGCCCCTACAATGAGCAGTTCTTC.